This TCR beta chain is drawn from a study of blood T cell repertoires in COVID-19. Study at large: From the United States, Italy and Spain came samples of acute and convalescent COVID-19. In each case, the material was cDNA or gDNA derived from T cells, B-cell-depleted T cells, or PBMCs.

In the authors' methods: Nucleated cell number was recorded as an estimate derived from reference gene primer amplification. The assay was immunoSEQ multiplex PCR, and TCRdb's table has in-frame clones only and misses some. That table supplies the V and J calls and clone size; D and trimming were determined from the DNA. The sample includes 140,000 or so clones, about 77% of them seen just once. The CDR3 contains 15 residues. Trimming took 7 bases from V and 3 from J, leaving 16 bases between them. Germline V gives CDR1 MNHEY, CDR2 SVGAGI. Material: peripheral blood. This sequence joins TRBV6-5 and TRBJ1-3; perhaps TRBD1 as D (6 bases). This TCR was recovered from a man aged 55 to 70 with acute or convalescent COVID-19. The CDR3 DNA sequence: TGTGCCAGCACCCGCTACCGGGACAATGGAAACACCATATATTTT. Protein sequence: CASTRYRDNGNTIYF.